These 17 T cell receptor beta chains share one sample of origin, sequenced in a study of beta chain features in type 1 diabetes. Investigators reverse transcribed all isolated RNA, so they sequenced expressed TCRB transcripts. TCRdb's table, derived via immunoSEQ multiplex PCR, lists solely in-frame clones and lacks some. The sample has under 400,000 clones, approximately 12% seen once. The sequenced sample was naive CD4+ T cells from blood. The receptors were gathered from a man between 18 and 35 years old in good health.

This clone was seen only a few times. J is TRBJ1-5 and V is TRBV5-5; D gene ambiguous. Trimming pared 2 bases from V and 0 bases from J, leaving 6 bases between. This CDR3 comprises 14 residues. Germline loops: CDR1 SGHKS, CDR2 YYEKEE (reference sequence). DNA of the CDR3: TGTGCCAGCAGCTTCGGGTATAGCAATCAGCCCCAGCATTTT. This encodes CASSFGYSNQPQHF.

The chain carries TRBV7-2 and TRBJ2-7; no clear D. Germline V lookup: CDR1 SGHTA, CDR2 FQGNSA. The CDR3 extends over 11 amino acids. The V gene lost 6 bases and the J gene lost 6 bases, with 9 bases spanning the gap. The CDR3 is CASRSLLEQYF. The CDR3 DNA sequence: TGTGCCAGCAGATCTCTTCTCGAGCAGTACTTC.

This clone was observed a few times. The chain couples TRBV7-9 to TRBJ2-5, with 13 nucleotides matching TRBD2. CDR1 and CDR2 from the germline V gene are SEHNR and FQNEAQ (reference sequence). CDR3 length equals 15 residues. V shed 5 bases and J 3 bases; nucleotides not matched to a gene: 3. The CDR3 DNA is TGTGCCAGCAGCGGAGGGACTAGCGGGAAAGAGACCCAGTACTTC. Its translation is CASSGGTSGKETQYF.

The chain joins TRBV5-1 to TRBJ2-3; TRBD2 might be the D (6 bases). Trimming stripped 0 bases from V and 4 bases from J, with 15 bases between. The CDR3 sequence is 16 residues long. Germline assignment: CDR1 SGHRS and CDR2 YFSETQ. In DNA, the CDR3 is TGCGCCAGCAGCTTGGTTGTGACTAGGAGCTCAGATACGCAGTATTTT. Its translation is CASSLVVTRSSDTQYF.

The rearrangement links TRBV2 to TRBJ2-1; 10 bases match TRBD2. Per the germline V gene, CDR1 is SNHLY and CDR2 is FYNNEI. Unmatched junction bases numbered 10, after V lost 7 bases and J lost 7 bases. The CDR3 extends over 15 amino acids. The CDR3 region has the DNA TGTGCCAGCACAAGGGGTAGCGGGGGGCGTAATGAGCAGTTCTTC. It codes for CASTRGSGGRNEQFF.

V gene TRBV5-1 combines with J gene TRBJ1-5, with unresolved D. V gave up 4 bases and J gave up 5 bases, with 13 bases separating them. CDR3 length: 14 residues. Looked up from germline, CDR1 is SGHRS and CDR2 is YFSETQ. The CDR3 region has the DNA TGCGCCAGCAGCCCCGGGCAGGAGGATCAGCCCCAGCATTTT. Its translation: CASSPGQEDQPQHF.

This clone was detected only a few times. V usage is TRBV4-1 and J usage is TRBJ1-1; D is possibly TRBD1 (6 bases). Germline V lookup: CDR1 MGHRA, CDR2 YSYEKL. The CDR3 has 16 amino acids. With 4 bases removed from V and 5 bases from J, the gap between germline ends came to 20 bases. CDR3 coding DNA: TGCGCCAGCAGCCCATTGGGGGCAAACGGGGAAACTGAAGCTTTCTTT. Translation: CASSPLGANGETEAFF.

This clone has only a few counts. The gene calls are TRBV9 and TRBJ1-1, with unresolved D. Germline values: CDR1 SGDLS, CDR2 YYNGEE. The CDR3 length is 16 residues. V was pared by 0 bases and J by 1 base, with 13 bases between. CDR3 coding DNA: TGTGCCAGCAGCGTAGGTGCGAACTCCTGGAACACTGAAGCTTTCTTT. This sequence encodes CASSVGANSWNTEAFF. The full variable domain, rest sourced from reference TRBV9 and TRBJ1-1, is DSGVTQTPKHLITATGQRVTLRCSPRSGDLSVYWYQQSLDQGLQFLIQYYNGEERAKGNILERFSAQQFPDLHSELNLSSLELGDSALYFCASSVGANSWNTEAFFGQGTRLTVV.

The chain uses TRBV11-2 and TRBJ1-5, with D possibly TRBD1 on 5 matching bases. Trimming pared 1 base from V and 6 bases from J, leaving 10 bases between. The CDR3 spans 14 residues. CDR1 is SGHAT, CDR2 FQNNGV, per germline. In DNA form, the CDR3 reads TGTGCCAGCAGCTTAGCGGGGGAGGCTCAGCCCCAGCATTTT. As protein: CASSLAGEAQPQHF.

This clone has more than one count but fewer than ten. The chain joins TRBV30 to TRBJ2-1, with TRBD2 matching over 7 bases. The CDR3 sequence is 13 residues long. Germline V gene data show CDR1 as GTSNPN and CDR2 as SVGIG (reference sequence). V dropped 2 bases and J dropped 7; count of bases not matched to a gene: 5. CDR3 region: CAWSFGRPNEQFF. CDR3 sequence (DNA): TGTGCCTGGAGTTTCGGGAGGCCGAATGAGCAGTTCTTC.

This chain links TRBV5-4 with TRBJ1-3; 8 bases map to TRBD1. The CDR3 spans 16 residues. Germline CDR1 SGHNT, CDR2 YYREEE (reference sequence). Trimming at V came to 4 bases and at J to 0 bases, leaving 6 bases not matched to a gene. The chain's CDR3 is CASSLGQGSSGNTIYF. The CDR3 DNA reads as TGTGCCAGCAGCCTTGGACAGGGAAGCTCTGGAAACACCATATATTTT.

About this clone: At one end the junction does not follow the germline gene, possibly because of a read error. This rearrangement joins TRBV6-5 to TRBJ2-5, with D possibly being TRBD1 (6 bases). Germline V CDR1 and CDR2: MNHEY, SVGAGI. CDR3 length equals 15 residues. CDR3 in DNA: TGTGCCATCAGTGCAGGGCAGGGACAAGATTGGACCCAGTACTTC. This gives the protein CAISAGQGQDWTQYF.

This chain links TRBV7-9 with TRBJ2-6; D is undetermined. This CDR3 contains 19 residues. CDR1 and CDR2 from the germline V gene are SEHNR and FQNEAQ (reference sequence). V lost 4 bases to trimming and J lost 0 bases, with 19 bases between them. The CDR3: CASSSDKTDLSSGANVLTF. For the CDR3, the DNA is TGTGCCAGCAGCTCAGACAAAACAGATTTGAGCTCTGGGGCCAACGTCCTGACTTTC.

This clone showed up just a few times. The DNA of the CDR3 is TGTGCCAGCAGCTTAGGGCAGGGGGCCCTAGGGGAGCAGTTCTTC. As protein: CASSLGQGALGEQFF. The chain recombines TRBV7-3 with TRBJ2-1; TRBD1 matches at 8 bases. Germline CDR1 reads SGHTA; CDR2 reads FQGTGA. The CDR3 totals 15 residues. V was pared by 2 bases and J by 10 bases, with 10 bases of the junction left unmatched.

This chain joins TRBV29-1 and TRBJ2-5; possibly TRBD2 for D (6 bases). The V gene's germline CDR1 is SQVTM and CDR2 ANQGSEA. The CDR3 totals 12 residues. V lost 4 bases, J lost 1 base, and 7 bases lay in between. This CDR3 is CSVGGVQETQYF. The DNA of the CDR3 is TGCAGCGTTGGGGGGGTCCAAGAGACCCAGTACTTC.

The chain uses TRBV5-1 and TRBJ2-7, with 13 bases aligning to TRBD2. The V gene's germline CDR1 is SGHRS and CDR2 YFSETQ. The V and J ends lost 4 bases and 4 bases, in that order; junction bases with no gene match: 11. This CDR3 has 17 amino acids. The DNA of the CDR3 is TGCGCCAGCAGCCCATGGACTAGCGGGGGCCGGATTTACGAGCAGTACTTC. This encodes CASSPWTSGGRIYEQYF.

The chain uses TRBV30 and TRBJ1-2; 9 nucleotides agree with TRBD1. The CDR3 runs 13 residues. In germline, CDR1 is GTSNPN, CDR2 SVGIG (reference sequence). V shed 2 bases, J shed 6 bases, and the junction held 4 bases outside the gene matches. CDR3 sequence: CAWSWDRANGYTF. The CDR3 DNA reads TGTGCCTGGAGTTGGGACAGGGCCAATGGCTACACCTTC.